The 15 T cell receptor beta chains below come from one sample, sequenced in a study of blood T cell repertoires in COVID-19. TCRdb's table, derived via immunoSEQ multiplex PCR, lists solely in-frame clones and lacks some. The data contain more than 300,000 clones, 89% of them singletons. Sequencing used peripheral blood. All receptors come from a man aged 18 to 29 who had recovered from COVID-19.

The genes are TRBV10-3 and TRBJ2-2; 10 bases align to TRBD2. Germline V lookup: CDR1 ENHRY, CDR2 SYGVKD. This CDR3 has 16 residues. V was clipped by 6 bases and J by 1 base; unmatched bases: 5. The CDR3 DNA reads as TGTGCCATCAGCGCTAGCGGGGGTCTGAACACCGGGGAGCTGTTTTTT. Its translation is CAISASGGLNTGELFF.

The CDR3 sequence: CASSHTSGKRNEQFF. As DNA, the CDR3 is TGTGCCAGCAGCCACACTAGCGGGAAGAGAAATGAGCAGTTCTTC. This chain links TRBV7-8 with TRBJ2-1, with 10 nucleotides matching TRBD2. V gave up 5 bases and J gave up 7 bases; unmatched junction bases: 8. The length of the CDR3 is 15 residues. Germline V CDR1 and CDR2: SGHVS, FQNEAQ.

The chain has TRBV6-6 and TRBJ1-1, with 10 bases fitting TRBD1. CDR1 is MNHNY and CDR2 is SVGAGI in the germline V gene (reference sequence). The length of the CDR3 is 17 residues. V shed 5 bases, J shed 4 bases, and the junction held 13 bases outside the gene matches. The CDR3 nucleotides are TGTGCCAGCAGTCGTGACAGGGGGCGCTGGCTTCCCACTGAAGCTTTCTTT. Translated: CASSRDRGRWLPTEAFF.

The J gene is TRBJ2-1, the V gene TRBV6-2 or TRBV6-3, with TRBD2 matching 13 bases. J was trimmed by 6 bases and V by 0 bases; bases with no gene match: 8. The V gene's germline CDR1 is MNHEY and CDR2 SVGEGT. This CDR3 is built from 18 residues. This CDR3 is CASSYSTTSGGAFNEQFF. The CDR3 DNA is TGTGCCAGCAGTTACTCGACAACTAGCGGGGGGGCCTTCAATGAGCAGTTCTTC.

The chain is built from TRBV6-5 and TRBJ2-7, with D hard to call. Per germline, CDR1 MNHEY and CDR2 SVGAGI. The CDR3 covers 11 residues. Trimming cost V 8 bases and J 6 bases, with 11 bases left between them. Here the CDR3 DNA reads TGTGCCAGCGGTCCGAGAGTCGAGCAGTACTTC. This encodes CASGPRVEQYF.

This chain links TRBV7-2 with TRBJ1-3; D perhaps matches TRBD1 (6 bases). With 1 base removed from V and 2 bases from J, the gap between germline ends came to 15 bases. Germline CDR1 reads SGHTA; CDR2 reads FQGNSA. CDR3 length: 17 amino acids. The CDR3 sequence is CASSLVAGANAGNTIYF. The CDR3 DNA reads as TGTGCCAGCAGCTTAGTCGCAGGGGCCAATGCTGGAAACACCATATATTTT.

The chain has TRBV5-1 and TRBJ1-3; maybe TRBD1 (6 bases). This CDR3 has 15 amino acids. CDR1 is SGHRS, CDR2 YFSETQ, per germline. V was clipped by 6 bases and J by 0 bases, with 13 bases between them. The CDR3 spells CASNSGTSSGNTIYF. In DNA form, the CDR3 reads TGCGCCAGCAATTCAGGGACAAGCTCTGGAAACACCATATATTTT.

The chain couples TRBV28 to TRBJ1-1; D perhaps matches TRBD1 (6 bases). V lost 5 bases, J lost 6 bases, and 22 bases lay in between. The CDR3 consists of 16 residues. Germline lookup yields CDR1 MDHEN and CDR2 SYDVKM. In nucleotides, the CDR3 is TGTGCCAGCAGTCCCCCAGGGGCAGGGAGAGGGGCTGAAGCTTTCTTT. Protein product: CASSPPGAGRGAEAFF.

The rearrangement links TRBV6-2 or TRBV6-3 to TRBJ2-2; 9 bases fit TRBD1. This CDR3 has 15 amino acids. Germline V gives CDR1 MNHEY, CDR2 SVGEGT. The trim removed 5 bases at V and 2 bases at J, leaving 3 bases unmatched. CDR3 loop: CASSRTGVNTGELFF. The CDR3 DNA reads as TGTGCCAGCAGTCGGACAGGGGTTAACACCGGGGAGCTGTTTTTT.

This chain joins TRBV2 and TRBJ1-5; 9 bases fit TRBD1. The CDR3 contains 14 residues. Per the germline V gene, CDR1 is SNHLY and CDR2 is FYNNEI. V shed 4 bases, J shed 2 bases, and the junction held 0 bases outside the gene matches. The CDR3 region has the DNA TGTGCCAGCAGTGGGACAGGGGGCAATCAGCCCCAGCATTTT. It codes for CASSGTGGNQPQHF.

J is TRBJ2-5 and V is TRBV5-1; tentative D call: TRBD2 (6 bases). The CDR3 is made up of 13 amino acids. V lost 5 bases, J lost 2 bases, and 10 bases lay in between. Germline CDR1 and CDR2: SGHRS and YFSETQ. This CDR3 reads CASRWRDQETQYF. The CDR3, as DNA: TGCGCCAGCAGATGGCGGGATCAAGAGACCCAGTACTTC.

The CDR3 loop reads CASSGGLIQPQHF. As DNA, the CDR3 is TGTGCCAGCAGTGGGGGGCTAATCCAGCCCCAGCATTTT. The V and J genes are TRBV2 and TRBJ1-5; possible D gene TRBD1, 6 bases. Trimming cost V 4 bases and J 7 bases, with 11 bases left between them. Germline lookup yields CDR1 SNHLY and CDR2 FYNNEI. The CDR3 is made up of 13 amino acids.

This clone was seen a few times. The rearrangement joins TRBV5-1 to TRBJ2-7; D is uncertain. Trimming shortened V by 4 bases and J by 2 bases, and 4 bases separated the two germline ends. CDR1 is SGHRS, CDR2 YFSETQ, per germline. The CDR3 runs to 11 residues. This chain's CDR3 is CASSGAYEQYF. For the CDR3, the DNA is TGCGCCAGCAGCGGAGCCTACGAGCAGTACTTC.

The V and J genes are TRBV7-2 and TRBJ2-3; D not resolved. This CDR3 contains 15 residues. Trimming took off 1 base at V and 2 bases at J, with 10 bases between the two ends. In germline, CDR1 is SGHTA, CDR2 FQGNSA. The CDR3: CASSLVVSFTDTQYF. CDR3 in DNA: TGTGCCAGCAGCTTAGTCGTCAGTTTCACAGATACGCAGTATTTT.

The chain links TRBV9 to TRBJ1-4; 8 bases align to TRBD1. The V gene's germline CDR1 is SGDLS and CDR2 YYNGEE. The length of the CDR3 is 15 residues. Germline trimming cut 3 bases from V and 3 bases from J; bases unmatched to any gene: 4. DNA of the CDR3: TGTGCCAGCAGCGACGGACAGGGCTCTAATGAAAAACTGTTTTTT. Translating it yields CASSDGQGSNEKLFF. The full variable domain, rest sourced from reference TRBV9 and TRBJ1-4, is DSGVTQTPKHLITATGQRVTLRCSPRSGDLSVYWYQQSLDQGLQFLIQYYNGEERAKGNILERFSAQQFPDLHSELNLSSLELGDSALYFCASSDGQGSNEKLFFGSGTQLSVL.